This T cell receptor (beta chain) was found in a study of shared clonotypes between healthy human individuals. Original analysis: ImmunoSEQ sequences covered only the junction and lacked quality scores; filtering therefore differed. Clones were read by immunoSEQ multiplex PCR, and TCRdb kept only the in-frame ones, dropping some. V and J calls and clone size follow that table, whereas D and trimming were derived from the DNA. The sample lists 2 million to 2.5 million clones, just under 95% occurring once. Worth noting for this clone: Its antigen is not identified.

This CDR3 is 15 amino acids long. CDR1 is MNHEY, CDR2 SVGAGI, per germline. V gave up 7 bases and J gave up 9 bases; unmatched junction bases: 10. Study results and caveats: Clonotype sharing across a handful of donors was observed for 4% to 6.5% of naive CD4 clonotypes. Clonotypes not shared had lower generation probabilities than those common to all four donors.

The chain has TRBV6-5 and TRBJ2-1; 12 bases align to TRBD2. The source of this sequence is a man between 18 and 35 years old in good health. Some clones in this sample may be carry-over from other donors' samples. The sequenced sample was naive CD4+ T cells from PBMCs. Subset described: CD45RA+ positively selected. CDR3 nucleotides: TGTGCCAGCACGAGTCGACTAGCGGGAGTTGCTGAGCAGTTCTTC. Translation: CASTSRLAGVAEQFF.